Listed below are T cell receptor beta chains from one sample, sequenced in a study of cytomegalovirus exposure and HLA in healthy donors. Using immunoSEQ multiplex PCR, the repertoire was profiled, and TCRdb retains in-frame clones only, with some absent. The sample has 150,000 to 200,000 clones, 80% to 85% seen once. The sequencing input was PBMCs. The receptor source for this set is a woman under 40 in good health and CMV-seronegative. Each CDR3 is given with its conserved first and last residue. D genes are given only for firm matches. The listing skips clone size in some rows; elsewhere it reads once, few, many or a size class.

>-|TRBV7-9|-|TRBJ2-5
TGTGCCAGCAGCGCTTCAGGGGCTCAAGAGACCCAGTACTTC
CASSASGAQETQYF
>-|TRBV7-7|TRBD1|TRBJ2-1
TGTGCTAGCAGCTTAGGGACAGGATACAATGAGCAGTTCTTC
CASSLGTGYNEQFF
>-|TRBV5-1|-|TRBJ2-2
TGCGCCAGCAGCTTTGAGGAGTCCCACGACACCGGGGAGCTGTTTTTT
CASSFEESHDTGELFF
>-|TRBV28|TRBD1|TRBJ2-7
TGTGCCAGCAGGGACCAGGGACAGGGAAGCTCCTACGAGCAGTACTTC
CASRDQGQGSSYEQYF
>-|TRBV30|-|TRBJ1-1
TGTGCCTGGGGGGGGGAGCCCGGGGCTTTCTTT
CAWGGEPGAFF
>-|TRBV6-5|-|TRBJ2-5
TGTGCCAGCAGTTATCGTATCCCCACCCAGTACTTC
CASSYRIPTQYF
>-|TRBV27|TRBD2|TRBJ2-3
TGTGCCAGCAGTATAACTAGCGGGAGGCTCAGCACAGATACGCAGTATTTT
CASSITSGRLSTDTQYF
>-|TRBV28|TRBD1|TRBJ2-7
TGTGCCAGCAGTTTGGGACAGGGGAGGAACGAGCAGTACTTC
CASSLGQGRNEQYF
>-|TRBV4-1|TRBD2|TRBJ2-3
TGCGCCAGCAGCCAGGCTAGCGGGACCTACACAGATACGCAGTATTTT
CASSQASGTYTDTQYF
>once|TRBV18|-|TRBJ1-2
TGTGCCAGCTCACCAATCCAGGACTATGGCTACACCTTC
CASSPIQDYGYTF
>-|TRBV2|-|TRBJ1-3
TGTGCCAGCAGTGAGAGGGCCTTCTCTGGAAACACCATATATTTT
CASSERAFSGNTIYF
>few|TRBV6-5|-|TRBJ2-3
TGTGCCAGCAGCCCGCCCGGTCGGTCTGATACGCAGTATTTT
CASSPPGRSDTQYF
>-|TRBV19|-|TRBJ1-2
TGTGCCAGTAAAACTCTCGGAGCCGACGAGATTTATGGCTACACCTTC
CASKTLGADEIYGYTF
>-|TRBV9|TRBD2|TRBJ2-3
TGTGCCAGCAGCGTAGGCCTAGCGGGGGGGGAAACAGATACGCAGTATTTT
CASSVGLAGGETDTQYF
>few|TRBV28|-|TRBJ2-7
TGTGCCAGCAGTTTCGTCTCCTACGAGCAGTACTTC
CASSFVSYEQYF
>-|TRBV10-3|-|TRBJ1-2
TGTGCCATCAGTGAGCGCCGCAACTTCCCCTATGGCTACACCTTC
CAISERRNFPYGYTF
>-|TRBV5-6|-|TRBJ2-5
TGTGCCAGCAGCTTGGTCCCGCAAGAGACCCAGTACTTC
CASSLVPQETQYF
>-|TRBV10-3|-|TRBJ1-1
TGTGCCATCAGGGGCGTAGACATGAACACTGAAGCTTTCTTT
CAIRGVDMNTEAFF
>-|TRBV18|TRBD1|TRBJ2-3
TGTGCCAGCTCAACTCGGACAGGGGGCGGGGATACGCAGTATTTT
CASSTRTGGGDTQYF
>-|TRBV4-3|TRBD1|TRBJ1-2
TGCGCCAGCAGCCCAGGCAGGGGGAACTATGGCTACACCTTC
CASSPGRGNYGYTF
>few|TRBV5-6|TRBD1|TRBJ2-1
TGTGCCAGCAGCTTTTTTGACAGGGAAAGTAGTGAGCAGTTCTTC
CASSFFDRESSEQFF
>-|TRBV15|TRBD1|TRBJ2-7
TGTGCCAAGCGACAGGGGGCAGGCGAGCAGTACTTC
CAKRQGAGEQYF
>few|TRBV2|-|TRBJ1-1
TGTGCCAGCAGTGAAGGGGCTCACACTGAAGCTTTCTTT
CASSEGAHTEAFF
>-|TRBV4-2|TRBD2|TRBJ2-3
TGTGCCAGCAGCCAAGGACTAGCGGGAGGTGGCACAGATACGCAGTATTTT
CASSQGLAGGGTDTQYF
>-|TRBV11-2|-|TRBJ2-3
TGTGCCAGCAGCTTAGAGGGGCCAGATACGCAGTATTTT
CASSLEGPDTQYF
>-|TRBV9|-|TRBJ1-1
TGTGCCAGCAGCCCCACCGGTGGGGCCGAAGCTTTCTTT
CASSPTGGAEAFF
>-|TRBV6-1|TRBD2|TRBJ2-7
TGTGCCAGCAGTGTAACTAGCGGGAGCTTCGAGCAGTACTTC
CASSVTSGSFEQYF
>-|TRBV27|-|TRBJ1-2
TGTGCCAGCAGTTCCCGGACAGTAAGCGGCTACACCTTC
CASSSRTVSGYTF
>-|TRBV28|-|TRBJ2-7
TGTGCCAGCAGTTTCAGGTCGGGAGTGGGCGAGCAGTACTTC
CASSFRSGVGEQYF
>-|TRBV19|-|TRBJ1-1
TGTGCCAGTAGTATAGCGGGACTGTCCCCTGAAGCTTTCTTT
CASSIAGLSPEAFF
>-|TRBV6-5|TRBD1|TRBJ2-3
TGTGCCAGCAGTTATGGAACAGGGGCAGGAGATACGCAGTATTTT
CASSYGTGAGDTQYF
>-|TRBV11-3|-|TRBJ2-1
TGTGCCAGCAGCCCCTACGGGTACAATGAGCAGTTCTTC
CASSPYGYNEQFF
>-|TRBV2|-|TRBJ2-1
TGTGCCAGCAGTGAAGCGGAGGGTAGAACCTTCGATGAGCAGTTCTTC
CASSEAEGRTFDEQFF
>-|TRBV7-6|-|TRBJ2-5
TGTGCCAGCAGCCAGGGACTCCTTTATGAGCAGTACTTC
CASSQGLLYEQYF
>-|TRBV18|TRBD2|TRBJ2-7
TGTGCCAGCTCACCAGAATCCCTAGCGGGAGGGGGAGAGCAGTACTTC
CASSPESLAGGGEQYF